This TCR beta chain comes out of a study of cytomegalovirus exposure and HLA in healthy donors. About the study: Among the roughly 430 genotyped donors, 70% to 90% were placed in the Caucasian-associated ancestry cluster.

This clone was observed once. Its antigen is as yet unknown. 60 Vbeta and 13 Jbeta primers were used in PCR. This table comes from immunoSEQ multiplex PCR, and its TCRdb copy is limited to in-frame clones, with some not included. The data show around 160,000 clones, with approximately 82% seen just once and over 1.1% held by the top ten. The germline CDR1 and CDR2 sequences are MDHEN and SYDVKM. V lost 11 bases to trimming and J lost 2 bases; unmatched junction nucleotides: 9. The length of the CDR3 is 14 residues. Study-level results: Most TCR sequences were uncommon, yet certain public TCRs appeared in many donors. Earlier analysis looked at TCR beta V segments, and most were productive about 87% or about 30% of the time.

The V gene is TRBV28, the J gene TRBJ2-7, with 10 bases aligning to TRBD1. This receptor was taken from a male donor in good health and CMV-seronegative. Sequences were obtained from PBMCs. The CDR3 loop is CASRQGARTYEQYF. The CDR3 region has the DNA TGTGCCTCTCGACAGGGGGCGAGGACCTACGAGCAGTACTTC.